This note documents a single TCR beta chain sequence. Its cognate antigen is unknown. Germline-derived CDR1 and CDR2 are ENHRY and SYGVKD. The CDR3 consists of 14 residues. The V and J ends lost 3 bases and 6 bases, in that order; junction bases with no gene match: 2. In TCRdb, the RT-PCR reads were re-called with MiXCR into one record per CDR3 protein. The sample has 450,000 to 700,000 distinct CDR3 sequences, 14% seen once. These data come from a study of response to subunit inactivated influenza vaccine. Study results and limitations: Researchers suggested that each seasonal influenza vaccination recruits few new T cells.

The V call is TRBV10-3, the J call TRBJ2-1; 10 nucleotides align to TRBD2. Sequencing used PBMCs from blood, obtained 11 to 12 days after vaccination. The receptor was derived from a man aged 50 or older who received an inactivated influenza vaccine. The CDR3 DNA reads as TGTGCCATCAGTGAAGCGGGGGGGTCCAATGAGCAGTTCTTC. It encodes CAISEAGGSNEQFF.